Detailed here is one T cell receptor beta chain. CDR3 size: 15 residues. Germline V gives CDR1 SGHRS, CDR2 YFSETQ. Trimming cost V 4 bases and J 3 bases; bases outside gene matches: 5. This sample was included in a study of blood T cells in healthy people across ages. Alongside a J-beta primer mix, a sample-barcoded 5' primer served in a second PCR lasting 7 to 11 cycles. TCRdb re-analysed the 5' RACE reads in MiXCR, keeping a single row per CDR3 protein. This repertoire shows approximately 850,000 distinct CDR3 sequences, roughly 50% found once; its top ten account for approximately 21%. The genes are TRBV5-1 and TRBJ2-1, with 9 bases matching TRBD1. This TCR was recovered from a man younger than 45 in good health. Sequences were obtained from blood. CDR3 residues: CASSVWTGDYNEQFF. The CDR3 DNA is TGCGCCAGCAGCGTTTGGACAGGGGACTACAATGAGCAGTTCTTC.